This section outlines one T cell receptor (beta chain) sequence together with its context. Its antigen is as yet unknown. V shed 5 bases and J shed 4 bases, with 11 bases lying between them. The CDR3 spans 13 residues. CDR1 LNHDA and CDR2 SQIVND come from the germline V gene (reference sequence). Template material for amplifying TCR beta CDR3 regions consisted of RNA transcripts. The HTBI set primed first-round TCR CDR3 RT-PCR. Each CDR3 protein is one row after TCRdb ran MiXCR on the multiplex PCR reads. The sample consists of about 600,000 distinct CDR3 sequences, 14% of them appearing once. This sample was included in a study of T cells in Graves' hyperthyroidism and ophthalmopathy. Findings of the study overall: Researchers found most expanded thyroid clonotypes above 0.001 in blood as well.

Ophthalmopathy patients showed a Clinical Activity Score of at least 3, NOSPECS grade of at least 4 and duration under 3 months. The chain is built from TRBV19 and TRBJ1-1, with D maybe TRBD1 (6 bases). Sample: blood. The sequence derives from a woman in her late teens or twenties with Graves' ophthalmopathy. CDR3 residues: CASSFTGSTEAFF. In DNA form, the CDR3 reads TGTGCCAGTAGTTTTACAGGGTCCACTGAAGCTTTCTTT.